This record concerns one TCR beta chain sequence. Antigen unknown. The entry originates in a study of cytomegalovirus exposure and HLA in healthy donors. Study observations and caveats: In a later analysis, TCR beta V- and J-gene trimming was associated with a missense DCLRE1C variant. The study labeled around 160 TCR beta chains cytomegalovirus-associated. Exclusion as indistinguishable affected some V segments, including TRBV6-2 and TRBV6-3.

V lost 1 base, J lost 0 bases, and 22 bases lay in between. This CDR3 has 19 amino acids. Germline lookup yields CDR1 SGHTA and CDR2 FQGNSA. The donors were healthy bone marrow donors. The PCR used 60 Vbeta and 13 Jbeta primers. Only in-frame clones appear in the TCRdb table, and some are missing; sequencing was by immunoSEQ multiplex PCR. The sample shows some 130,000 clones, around three quarters of them seen only once. The chain is built from TRBV7-2 and TRBJ2-7; perhaps TRBD1 as D (6 bases). This TCR derives from a young man in good health and CMV-seronegative. The sample taken for sequencing was PBMCs. This CDR3 is CASSLGGGRAHVISYEQYF. The CDR3 nucleotides read TGTGCCAGCAGCTTAGGTGGGGGCAGGGCCCACGTAATCTCCTACGAGCAGTACTTC.